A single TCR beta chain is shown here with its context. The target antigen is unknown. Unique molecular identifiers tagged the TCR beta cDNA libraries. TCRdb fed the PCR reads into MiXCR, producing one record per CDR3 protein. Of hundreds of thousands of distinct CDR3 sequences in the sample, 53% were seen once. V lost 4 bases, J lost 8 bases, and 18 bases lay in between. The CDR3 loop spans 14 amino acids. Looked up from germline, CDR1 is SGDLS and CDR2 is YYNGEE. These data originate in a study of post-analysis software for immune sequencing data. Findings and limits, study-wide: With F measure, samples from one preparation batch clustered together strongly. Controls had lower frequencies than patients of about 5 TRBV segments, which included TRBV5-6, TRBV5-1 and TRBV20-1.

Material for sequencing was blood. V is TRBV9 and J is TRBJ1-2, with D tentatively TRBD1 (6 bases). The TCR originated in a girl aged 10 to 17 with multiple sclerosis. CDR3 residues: CASSNNRAGFGYTF. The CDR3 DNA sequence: TGTGCCAGCAGCAACAACAGGGCGGGGTTCGGCTACACCTTC. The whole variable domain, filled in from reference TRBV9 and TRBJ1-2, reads DSGVTQTPKHLITATGQRVTLRCSPRSGDLSVYWYQQSLDQGLQFLIQYYNGEERAKGNILERFSAQQFPDLHSELNLSSLELGDSALYFCASSNNRAGFGYTFGSGTRLTVV.